What follows are 13 T cell receptor beta chains derived from one specimen sequenced in a study of OX40 agonist ivuxolimab in advanced cancers. Some clones are missing from TCRdb's copy, which holds only in-frame ones; the method was immunoSEQ multiplex PCR. The profile covers 72,000 or so clones, with roughly 91% appearing a single time and roughly 0.22% taken by the ten largest. The input for sequencing was CD4+ or CD8+ T cells sorted from blood, taken in a trial of the OX40 agonist ivuxolimab. These receptors were obtained from an adult with an advanced solid tumor such as melanoma, head and neck, liver or kidney cancer.

This clone has a single count. This chain uses TRBV6-6 with TRBJ2-7; tentatively, D is TRBD1 (6 bases). The CDR3 runs 13 residues. Trimming cost V 4 bases and J 6 bases, with 13 bases left between them. Germline lookup yields CDR1 MNHNY and CDR2 SVGAGI (reference sequence). The CDR3 protein is CASSSPTGIEQYF. CDR3 sequence (DNA): TGTGCCAGCAGTTCCCCCACAGGGATCGAGCAGTACTTC.

This clone showed up just once. J is TRBJ2-1 and V is TRBV12-5; possibly TRBD1 for D (6 bases). V lost 5 bases and J 7 bases, leaving 21 bases between the germline ends. This CDR3 is built from 16 residues. Germline V gene lookup returns CDR1 LGHNT and CDR2 FRNRAP. The CDR3 nucleotides read TGTGCTAGTGGTCCATATGGACAGTATCCTAGGAATGAGCAGTTCTTC. Translating gives CASGPYGQYPRNEQFF.

The CDR3 reads CASSLSSGLAGDGYVQYF. In nucleotides, the CDR3 is TGTGCCAGCAGCCTGAGCTCGGGACTAGCGGGAGATGGATATGTGCAGTACTTC. J is TRBJ2-7 and V is TRBV7-9; 14 bases agree with TRBD2. Trimming at V came to 5 bases and at J to 9 bases, leaving 18 bases not matched to a gene. Germline-derived CDR1 and CDR2 are SEHNR and FQNEAQ (reference sequence). CDR3 length equals 18 residues.

The CDR3 spells CASSGGTSGHGETQYF. The DNA for the CDR3 is TGCGCCAGCAGCGGGGGGACTAGCGGTCACGGGGAGACCCAGTACTTC. V usage is TRBV5-1 and J usage is TRBJ2-5, with 11 positions matching TRBD2. Germline V CDR1 and CDR2: SGHRS, YFSETQ. The V segment lost 4 bases and the J segment 5 bases; nucleotides outside the gene matches: 10. The CDR3 totals 16 residues.

V gene TRBV19 combines with J gene TRBJ1-1, with TRBD1 identical over 8 bases. There are 19 residues in the CDR3. Trimming removed 3 bases from V and 6 bases from J; junction bases left unmatched: 21. Germline loops: CDR1 LNHDA, CDR2 SQIVND (reference sequence). CDR3 bases: TGTGCCAGTAGTATGGCAGGGGGCTTTTTAGGACGAGCGAATCCTGAAGCTTTCTTT. Translated: CASSMAGGFLGRANPEAFF.

V gene TRBV19 combines with J gene TRBJ2-1; 9 positions match TRBD2. The CDR3 is 16 amino acids. With 5 bases clipped from V and 4 bases from J, the junction kept 9 bases outside the gene matches. Germline V gives CDR1 LNHDA, CDR2 SQIVND (reference sequence). CDR3 in DNA: TGTGCCAGTAGTCGGTCCGGGACTAGCACTTACAATGAGCAGTTCTTC. Its protein product is CASSRSGTSTYNEQFF. Full variable domain (rest looked up from reference TRBV19 and TRBJ2-1): DGGITQSPKYLFRKEGQNVTLSCEQNLNHDAMYWYRQDPGQGLRLIYYSQIVNDFQKGDIAEGYSVSREKKESFPLTVTSAQKNPTAFYLCASSRSGTSTYNEQFFGPGTRLTVL.

The chain carries TRBV4-1 and TRBJ2-2; tentative D call: TRBD1 (5 bases). V lost 0 bases, J lost 2 bases, and 10 bases lay in between. The CDR3 length is 16 residues. Germline CDR1 and CDR2: MGHRA and YSYEKL. The CDR3 loop reads CASSQESTENTGELFF. DNA for the CDR3: TGCGCCAGCAGCCAAGAATCGACAGAAAACACCGGGGAGCTGTTTTTT.

The chain links TRBV28 to TRBJ2-1; TRBD1 agrees at 8 bases. J lost 7 bases, V lost 3 bases, and 17 bases had no gene match. CDR1 MDHEN and CDR2 SYDVKM come from the germline V gene. This CDR3 has 18 residues. The CDR3 region has the DNA TGTGCCAGCAGTTTTTTCCCCTGGGCAGGGGGCGAAGGAAATGAGCAGTTCTTC. This gives the protein CASSFFPWAGGEGNEQFF. The whole variable domain, remainder taken from reference TRBV28 and TRBJ2-1, is DVKVTQSSRYLVKRTGEKVFLECVQDMDHENMFWYRQDPGLGLRLIYFSYDVKMKEKGDIPEGYSVSREKKERFSLILESASTNQTSMYLCASSFFPWAGGEGNEQFFGPGTRLTVL.

V usage is TRBV19 and J usage is TRBJ1-1, with 8 bases fitting TRBD1. V lost 5 bases and J lost 5; bases outside the gene matches: 7. Germline assignment: CDR1 LNHDA and CDR2 SQIVND (reference sequence). The CDR3 totals 14 residues. The chain's CDR3 is CASSATGARTEAFF. Here the CDR3 DNA reads TGTGCCAGTAGTGCGACAGGGGCTCGGACTGAAGCTTTCTTT. Variable domain in full (rest from reference TRBV19 and TRBJ1-1): DGGITQSPKYLFRKEGQNVTLSCEQNLNHDAMYWYRQDPGQGLRLIYYSQIVNDFQKGDIAEGYSVSREKKESFPLTVTSAQKNPTAFYLCASSATGARTEAFFGQGTRLTVV.

This rearrangement joins TRBV19 to TRBJ1-5, with 7 bases aligning to TRBD1. The CDR3 length is 18 residues. V lost 4 bases to trimming and J lost 0 bases; unmatched junction nucleotides: 12. CDR1 and CDR2 (germline): LNHDA, SQIVND (reference sequence). CDR3: CASSTGTARGYSNQPQHF. CDR3 DNA sequence: TGTGCCAGTAGTACCGGGACAGCCAGGGGATATAGCAATCAGCCCCAGCATTTT.

CDR3 DNA: TGCAGTGCCGCAGGGGGATACGAGCAGTACTTC. Translation: CSAAGGYEQYF. The genes are TRBV20-1 and TRBJ2-7; 7 nucleotides line up with TRBD1. J gave up 4 bases and V 6 bases, and 3 bases lay outside the gene matches. This CDR3 is 11 amino acids long. Germline CDR1 reads DFQATT; CDR2 reads SNEGSKA (reference sequence).

This sequence joins TRBV20-1 and TRBJ2-5; possible D gene TRBD2, 6 bases. Germline lookup yields CDR1 DFQATT and CDR2 SNEGSKA (reference sequence). V was trimmed by 6 bases and J by 4 bases, leaving 9 bases between them. The CDR3 has 11 residues. The CDR3: CSAGAGETQYF. CDR3 nucleotide sequence: TGCAGTGCCGGAGCGGGAGAGACCCAGTACTTC.

The V call is TRBV5-1, the J call TRBJ2-7; possible D gene TRBD2, 6 bases. From germline, CDR1 is SGHRS and CDR2 YFSETQ. The CDR3 loop spans 13 amino acids. V gave up 2 bases and J gave up 6 bases, with 12 bases separating them. CDR3 in DNA: TGCGCCAGCAGCTTAGGCGGGGTCCCCGAGCAGTACTTC. Its translation is CASSLGGVPEQYF. Supplemented by reference TRBV5-1 and TRBJ2-7, the full variable domain reads KAGVTQTPRYLIKTRGQQVTLSCSPISGHRSVSWYQQTPGQGLQFLFEYFSETQRNKGNFPGRFSGRQFSNSRSEMNVSTLELGDSALYLCASSLGGVPEQYFGPGTRLTVT.